This passage covers 18 T cell receptor beta chains from one sample sequenced in a study of vaccination effects on CD4 cells after COVID-19. Once cultured for approximately ten days, the cells underwent separation to obtain CD4+ T cells. Their antigen targets remain unknown. The repertoire was sequenced with immunoSEQ multiplex PCR; TCRdb's copy has only in-frame clones and lacks some. Of tens of thousands of clones in the sample, 65% to 70% are singletons; the top ten hold under 4.5%. The source was CD4+ T cells from PBMCs cultured without peptide, collected before COVID-19 vaccination. These receptors originate from a human donor who received a COVID-19 vaccine.

This clone was observed a handful of times. CDR3 sequence (DNA): TGTGCCAGCAGCTTAGGAGGTCCGAGTGAAAAACTGTTTTTT. Protein: CASSLGGPSEKLFF. This chain connects TRBV11-2 to TRBJ1-4; no firm D call. Germline assignment: CDR1 SGHAT and CDR2 FQNNGV. Trimming removed 1 base from V and 7 bases from J, with 10 bases in between. There are 14 residues in the CDR3.

The V call is TRBV2, the J call TRBJ2-5, with a possible D match to TRBD2 (6 bases). This CDR3 has 13 amino acids. Trimming took 7 bases from V and 4 from J, leaving 13 bases between them. Germline loops: CDR1 SNHLY, CDR2 FYNNEI. In DNA form, the CDR3 reads TGTGCCAGCACCATGCGGGGAGGAGAGACCCAGTACTTC. It is translated as CASTMRGGETQYF.

This clone was detected a few times. This chain uses TRBV27 with TRBJ1-6; possible D gene TRBD1, 6 bases. The CDR3 covers 15 residues. The germline V and J ends were trimmed by 9 bases and 7 bases, with 19 bases remaining between them. The germline CDR1 and CDR2 sequences are MNHEY and SMNVEV (reference sequence). CDR3 DNA sequence: TGTGCCAGTCCCCTATGCGCAGGGGAAAATTCACCCCTCCACTTT. Protein: CASPLCAGENSPLHF.

The chain recombines TRBV5-1 with TRBJ2-6; D is perhaps TRBD1 or TRBD2 (5 bases each). This CDR3 has 17 amino acids. CDR1 is SGHRS, CDR2 YFSETQ, per germline. Trimming removed 3 bases from V and 0 bases from J, with 13 bases in between. This CDR3 is CASSWDPGSSGANVLTF. CDR3 DNA sequence: TGCGCCAGCAGCTGGGACCCTGGCTCCTCTGGGGCCAACGTCCTGACTTTC.

This rearrangement joins TRBV6-1 to TRBJ2-2, with no clear D. Germline values: CDR1 MNHNS, CDR2 SASEGT. The CDR3 spans 15 residues. The V gene lost 3 bases and the J gene lost 4 bases, with 12 bases spanning the gap. CDR3 protein: CASSDRQSATGELFF. The CDR3 DNA reads as TGTGCCAGCAGTGATAGGCAGAGCGCCACCGGGGAGCTGTTTTTT.

The chain recombines TRBV6-5 with TRBJ1-5, with D uncertain. The CDR3 runs to 13 residues. The V end lost 0 bases, the J end lost 8 bases, and 8 bases lay between the germline ends. Germline V gives CDR1 MNHEY, CDR2 SVGAGI. DNA for the CDR3: TGTGCCAGCAGTTACTCGATGGCGGAGCCCCAGCATTTT. Translation gives CASSYSMAEPQHF.

The chain carries TRBV18 and TRBJ2-1, with D possibly being TRBD2 (6 bases). The CDR3 has 16 residues. The V and J ends lost 0 bases and 10 bases respectively, with 19 bases between them. The germline V gene has CDR1 KGHSH and CDR2 LQKENI. CDR3 loop: CASSPPSAGIGGEQFF. In DNA form, the CDR3 reads TGTGCCAGCTCACCACCGTCCGCAGGGATCGGGGGAGAGCAGTTCTTC.

The chain recombines TRBV6-5 with TRBJ2-7, with 8 positions matching TRBD1. The V gene end was trimmed by 7 bases and the J gene end by 0 bases; junction bases not matched to a gene: 5. Per the germline V gene, CDR1 is MNHEY and CDR2 is SVGAGI. The CDR3 totals 14 residues. The CDR3 here is CASKRGTGSYEQYF. CDR3 bases: TGTGCCAGCAAGCGAGGGACAGGCTCCTACGAGCAGTACTTC.

The chain couples TRBV5-1 to TRBJ1-3; D is undetermined. The CDR3 contains 16 residues. Trimming pared 1 base from V and 0 bases from J, leaving 11 bases between. CDR1 SGHRS and CDR2 YFSETQ come from the germline V gene. The CDR3 protein is CASSLYPGRSGNTIYF. CDR3 sequence (DNA): TGCGCCAGCAGCTTGTACCCAGGTCGCTCTGGAAACACCATATATTTT.

J is TRBJ2-2 and V is TRBV2; TRBD1 matches at 8 bases. CDR1 SNHLY and CDR2 FYNNEI come from the germline V gene. The CDR3 extends over 12 amino acids. With V trimmed by 6 bases and J by 6 bases, 0 bases remained unmatched. As DNA, the CDR3 is TGTGCCAGCAGGACAGGGGCCGGGGAGCTGTTTTTT. Protein product: CASRTGAGELFF.

The chain has TRBV29-1 and TRBJ2-7; D might be TRBD1 (5 bases). In germline, CDR1 is SQVTM, CDR2 ANQGSEA. Between the trimmed V and J ends, which lost 7 bases and 0 bases, there was a span of 7 bases. The CDR3 has 11 residues. CDR3 sequence (DNA): TGCAGCGCCGGACACTCCTACGAGCAGTACTTC. Translation gives CSAGHSYEQYF.

This clone appeared a few times. The genes are TRBV14 and TRBJ2-4; perhaps TRBD1 as D (6 bases). Germline assignment: CDR1 SGHDN and CDR2 FVKESK. The CDR3 covers 17 residues. V was pared by 2 bases and J by 1 base, with 15 bases between. The CDR3 spells CASSQIGTSPAKNIQYF. CDR3 coding DNA: TGTGCCAGCAGCCAAATTGGGACATCGCCCGCCAAAAACATTCAGTACTTC.

This chain uses TRBV19 with TRBJ2-3, with 8 bases matching TRBD1. The V gene end was trimmed by 7 bases and the J gene end by 2 bases; junction bases not matched to a gene: 11. Germline CDR1 LNHDA, CDR2 SQIVND (reference sequence). The length of the CDR3 is 16 residues. Here the CDR3 DNA reads TGTGCCAGTACCCCCTCTGGACAGGGCGTCACAGATACGCAGTATTTT. It encodes CASTPSGQGVTDTQYF.

Concerning this clone: Other DNA sequences in this specimen translate into the identical CDR3. The genes are TRBV3-1 (or the pseudogene TRBV3-2) and TRBJ2-5; TRBD1 aligns across 7 bases. Germline V gene data show CDR1 as LGHDT and CDR2 as YNNKEL (reference sequence). The V segment lost 8 bases and the J segment 5 bases; nucleotides outside the gene matches: 5. The CDR3 extends over 12 amino acids. The CDR3 DNA follows: TGTGCCAGCTCGACAGGGCTGGAGACCCAGTACTTC. Translation gives CASSTGLETQYF.

This rearrangement joins TRBV6-1 to TRBJ1-2; TRBD1 matches 8 bases. The germline V gene has CDR1 MNHNS and CDR2 SASEGT. The CDR3 extends over 16 amino acids. V gave up 3 bases and J gave up 8 bases; unmatched junction bases: 14. The CDR3 region is CASSDPTGQGVRGYTF. The DNA for the CDR3 is TGTGCCAGCAGTGATCCCACCGGACAGGGCGTCCGGGGCTACACCTTC.

The chain employs TRBV5-1 and TRBJ2-3; 11 nucleotides line up with TRBD2. The germline V gene encodes CDR1 SGHRS and CDR2 YFSETQ. J lost 0 bases, V lost 4 bases, and 1 base had no gene match. This CDR3 has 15 residues. This CDR3 reads CASSLAGGSTDTQYF. The CDR3 DNA is TGCGCCAGCAGCCTAGCGGGAGGAAGCACAGATACGCAGTATTTT.

This clone was picked up a small number of times. CDR3 DNA: TGTGCCAGCAGCCAAGGGCAGTCCTATAATTCACCCCTCCACTTT. It encodes CASSQGQSYNSPLHF. The chain links TRBV3-1 (or the pseudogene TRBV3-2) to TRBJ1-6, with no clear D. Trimming took off 1 base at V and 1 base at J, with 5 bases between the two ends. Germline lookup yields CDR1 LGHDT and CDR2 YNNKEL (reference sequence). The CDR3 is 15 residues long.

The CDR3 DNA follows: TGCGCCAGCAGCTTGACCCAGGGGGCCTCCTACGAGCAGTACTTC. This gives the protein CASSLTQGASYEQYF. This sequence joins TRBV5-1 and TRBJ2-7; 8 nucleotides agree with TRBD1. The CDR3 sequence is 15 residues long. The V and J ends lost 1 base and 0 bases, in that order; junction bases with no gene match: 3. Germline-derived CDR1 and CDR2 are SGHRS and YFSETQ.